The present entry profiles one T cell receptor beta chain with its context. Its target is not known. The PCR used 60 Vbeta and 13 Jbeta primers. This table comes from immunoSEQ multiplex PCR, and its TCRdb copy is limited to in-frame clones, with some not included. The sample has some 110,000 clones; just under 80% are singletons. The CDR3 runs to 13 residues. Germline assignment: CDR1 SGHAT and CDR2 FQNNGV. V gave up 6 bases and J gave up 10 bases, with 18 bases separating them. The data are from a study of cytomegalovirus exposure and HLA in healthy donors. General study findings and limits: Later on, an analysis showed TCR association rates differing by HLA locus, with DRB1 the most and HLA-C the fewest. Later on, an analysis found that several of the most significant clusters appeared to be linked to common viral pathogens, which included parvovirus B19.

This receptor was taken from a man under 40 in good health and CMV-seronegative. The gene calls are TRBV11-2 and TRBJ1-2; tentatively, D is TRBD1 (6 bases). Specimen: PBMCs. This CDR3 is CASSSLRDTPYTF. The CDR3 bases are TGTGCCAGCAGTTCTTTACGGGACACACCCTACACCTTC.